Listed below are T cell receptor beta chains from one sample, sequenced in a study of T cell repertoires in cytomegalovirus infection. TCRdb passed the reads through MiXCR, listing each CDR3 protein once. The sample lists about 250,000 distinct CDR3 sequences; under 8.5% were seen once. Sequenced material: PBMCs. The receptors here all came from a human donor in good health (CMV status not recorded). Some clones in this sample may be carry-over from other donors' samples. CDR3s include the opening cysteine and the closing phenylalanine or tryptophan. A D gene is named only where the DNA matches it firmly. Clone size is shown for a subset of rows, as once, few, many or a class of expanded clone.

D gene: TRBD2; clone size: many; J gene: TRBJ2-3; V gene: TRBV24-1; CDR3 DNA: TGTGCCACCAGTGATTACGGACTAGCGGGGGACTTCACAGATACGCAGTATTTT; CDR3 protein: CATSDYGLAGDFTDTQYF
D gene: TRBD2; clone size: many; J gene: TRBJ2-5; V gene: TRBV20-1; CDR3 DNA: TGCAGTGCTAGTTCACTACCGGGACTAGCGGGGGGGCCGAGGGAGACCCAGTACTTC; CDR3 protein: CSASSLPGLAGGPRETQYF
D gene: TRBD1; clone size: many; J gene: TRBJ1-1; V gene: TRBV4-3; CDR3 DNA: TGCGCCAGCAGCCTCAAGGGTGCGACAGGGGAGGCTTTCTTT; CDR3 protein: CASSLKGATGEAFF
D gene: TRBD1; clone size: few; J gene: TRBJ1-5; V gene: TRBV12-3/TRBV12-4; CDR3 DNA: TGTGCCAGCGGCTACCGGGGGGGACAGTTCAATCAGCCCCAGCATTTT; CDR3 protein: CASGYRGGQFNQPQHF
D gene: NA; clone size: many; J gene: TRBJ1-1; V gene: TRBV20-1; CDR3 DNA: TGCAGTGCTCCCGGCAGGGTGGATAACACTGAAGCTTTCTTT; CDR3 protein: CSAPGRVDNTEAFF
D gene: NA; clone size: many; J gene: TRBJ1-1; V gene: TRBV7-2; CDR3 DNA: TGTGCCAGCAGCTTATCCGATCCGGGGGCTTGGACTGAAGCTTTCTTT; CDR3 protein: CASSLSDPGAWTEAFF
D gene: NA; clone size: many; J gene: TRBJ1-1; V gene: TRBV28; CDR3 DNA: TGTGCCAGCAAGAGGGACCCGATGAACACTGAAGCTTTCTTT; CDR3 protein: CASKRDPMNTEAFF
D gene: NA; clone size: many; J gene: TRBJ1-1; V gene: TRBV7-2; CDR3 DNA: TGTGCCAGCAGCAAGTACAGGGCTGAAGCTTTCTTT; CDR3 protein: CASSKYRAEAFF
D gene: NA; clone size: NA; J gene: TRBJ2-1; V gene: TRBV5-5; CDR3 DNA: TGTGCCAGCACGCAGGGGAACCCTATCTACAATGAGCAGTTCTTC; CDR3 protein: CASTQGNPIYNEQFF
D gene: NA; clone size: many; J gene: TRBJ2-1; V gene: TRBV6-2/TRBV6-3; CDR3 DNA: TGTGCCAGCAGTTATGGAGCGTCCTTCTCCTACAATGAGCAGTTCTTC; CDR3 protein: CASSYGASFSYNEQFF
D gene: NA; clone size: many; J gene: TRBJ2-7; V gene: TRBV7-9; CDR3 DNA: TGTGCCAGCAGCTACCCTCTGAGCTCCTACGAGCAGTACTTC; CDR3 protein: CASSYPLSSYEQYF
D gene: TRBD1; clone size: many; J gene: TRBJ2-6; V gene: TRBV28; CDR3 DNA: TGTGCCAGCAGTTCCAGGGCCCGGGACAGGGGCACTGGGGCCAACGTCCTGACTTTC; CDR3 protein: CASSSRARDRGTGANVLTF
D gene: NA; clone size: many; J gene: TRBJ1-3; V gene: TRBV7-2; CDR3 DNA: TGTGCCAGCAGCTTCGGCTTGGGATCCTCTGGAAACACCATATATTTT; CDR3 protein: CASSFGLGSSGNTIYF
D gene: NA; clone size: many; J gene: TRBJ1-5; V gene: TRBV7-6; CDR3 DNA: TGTGCCAGCAGCGCTCGGGACGGGACTCAGCCCCAGCATTTT; CDR3 protein: CASSARDGTQPQHF
D gene: NA; clone size: few; J gene: TRBJ1-1; V gene: TRBV19; CDR3 DNA: TGTGCCAGTAGTCTTCTGAGGAGAGACACTGAAGCTTTCTTT; CDR3 protein: CASSLLRRDTEAFF
D gene: NA; clone size: few; J gene: TRBJ1-1; V gene: TRBV6-2/TRBV6-3; CDR3 DNA: TGTGCCAGCAGTTACTCAGGGAGGTGGACTGAAGCTTTCTTT; CDR3 protein: CASSYSGRWTEAFF
D gene: NA; clone size: many; J gene: TRBJ2-7; V gene: TRBV7-2; CDR3 DNA: TGTGCCAGCAGCTGGGGTGAGGGAGGCGAGCAGTACTTC; CDR3 protein: CASSWGEGGEQYF